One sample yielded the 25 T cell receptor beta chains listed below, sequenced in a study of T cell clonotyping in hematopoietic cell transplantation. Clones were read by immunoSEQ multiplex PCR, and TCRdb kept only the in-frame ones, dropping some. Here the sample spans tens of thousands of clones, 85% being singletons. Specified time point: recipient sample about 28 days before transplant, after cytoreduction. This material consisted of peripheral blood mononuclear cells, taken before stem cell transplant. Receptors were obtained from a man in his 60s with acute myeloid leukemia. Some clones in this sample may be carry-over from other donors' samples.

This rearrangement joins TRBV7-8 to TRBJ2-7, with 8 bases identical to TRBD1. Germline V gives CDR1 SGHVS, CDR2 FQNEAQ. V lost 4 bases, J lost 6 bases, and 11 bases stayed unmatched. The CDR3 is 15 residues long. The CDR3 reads CASSSTGTGIGEQYF. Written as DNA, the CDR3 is TGTGCCAGCAGCTCGACGGGGACAGGAATCGGCGAGCAGTACTTC.

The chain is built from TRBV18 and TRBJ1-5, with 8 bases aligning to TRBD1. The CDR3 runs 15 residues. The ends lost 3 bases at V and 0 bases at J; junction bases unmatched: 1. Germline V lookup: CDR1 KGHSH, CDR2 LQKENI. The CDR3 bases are TGTGCCAGCTCACCCGGGACAGGTAGCAATCAGCCCCAGCATTTT. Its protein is CASSPGTGSNQPQHF.

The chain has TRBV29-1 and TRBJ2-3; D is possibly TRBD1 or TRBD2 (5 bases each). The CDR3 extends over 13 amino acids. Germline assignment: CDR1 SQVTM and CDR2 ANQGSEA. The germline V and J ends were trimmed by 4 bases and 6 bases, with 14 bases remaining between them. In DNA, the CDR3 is TGCAGCGTTGCTCCCTCCGGGGCGGATACGCAGTATTTT. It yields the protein CSVAPSGADTQYF.

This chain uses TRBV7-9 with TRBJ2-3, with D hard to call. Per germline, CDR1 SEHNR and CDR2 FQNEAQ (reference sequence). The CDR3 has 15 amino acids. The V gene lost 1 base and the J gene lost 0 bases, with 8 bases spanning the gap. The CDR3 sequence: CASSLDGVSTDTQYF. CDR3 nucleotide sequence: TGTGCCAGCAGCTTAGATGGCGTCAGCACAGATACGCAGTATTTT.

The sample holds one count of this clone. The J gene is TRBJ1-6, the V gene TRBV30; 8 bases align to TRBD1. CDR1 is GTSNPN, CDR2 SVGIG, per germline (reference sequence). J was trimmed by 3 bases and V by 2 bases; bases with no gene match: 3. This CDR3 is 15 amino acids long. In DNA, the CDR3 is TGTGCCTGGAGTCCAGGGGGCCTCTATAATTCACCCCTCCACTTT. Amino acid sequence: CAWSPGGLYNSPLHF.

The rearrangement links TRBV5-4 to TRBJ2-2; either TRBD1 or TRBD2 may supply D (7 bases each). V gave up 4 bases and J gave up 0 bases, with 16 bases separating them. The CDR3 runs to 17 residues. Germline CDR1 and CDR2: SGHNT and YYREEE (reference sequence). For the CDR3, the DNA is TGTGCCAGCAGCCCAACAGGGGAGGGTGCGAACACCGGGGAGCTGTTTTTT. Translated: CASSPTGEGANTGELFF.

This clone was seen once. CDR3: CASSSMGQMSPPNYGYTF. For the CDR3, the DNA is TGTGCCAGCAGTTCCATGGGTCAAATGTCACCCCCTAACTATGGCTACACCTTC. The rearrangement links TRBV28 to TRBJ1-2; D unclear. Germline CDR1 is MDHEN and CDR2 is SYDVKM. Trimming cost V 4 bases and J 0 bases, with 21 bases left between them. The CDR3 consists of 18 residues.

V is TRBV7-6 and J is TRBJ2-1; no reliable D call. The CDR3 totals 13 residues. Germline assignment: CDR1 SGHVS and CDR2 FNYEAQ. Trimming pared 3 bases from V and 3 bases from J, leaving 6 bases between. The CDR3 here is CASSFESYNEQFF. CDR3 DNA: TGTGCCAGCAGCTTCGAAAGCTACAATGAGCAGTTCTTC.

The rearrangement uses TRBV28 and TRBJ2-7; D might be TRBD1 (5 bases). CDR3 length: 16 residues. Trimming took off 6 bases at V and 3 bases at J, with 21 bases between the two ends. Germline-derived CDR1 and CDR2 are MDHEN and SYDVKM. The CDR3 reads CASSLSPLQGSYEQYF. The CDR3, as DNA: TGTGCCAGCAGCCTAAGCCCCCTCCAGGGTAGCTACGAGCAGTACTTC. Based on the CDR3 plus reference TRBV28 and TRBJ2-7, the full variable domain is DVKVTQSSRYLVKRTGEKVFLECVQDMDHENMFWYRQDPGLGLRLIYFSYDVKMKEKGDIPEGYSVSREKKERFSLILESASTNQTSMYLCASSLSPLQGSYEQYFGPGTRLTVT.

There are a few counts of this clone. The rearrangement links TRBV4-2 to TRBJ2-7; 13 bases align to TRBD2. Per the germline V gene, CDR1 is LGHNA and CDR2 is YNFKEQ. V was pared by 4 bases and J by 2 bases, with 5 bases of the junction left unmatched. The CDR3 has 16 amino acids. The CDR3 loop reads CASSPGGLAGTYEQYF. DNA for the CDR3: TGTGCCAGCAGCCCGGGGGGACTAGCGGGGACCTACGAGCAGTACTTC.

CDR3 residues: CAGERENTEAFF. DNA of the CDR3: TGTGCCGGCGAGAGGGAGAACACTGAAGCTTTCTTT. This chain uses TRBV7-2 with TRBJ1-1; no reliable D call. The V end was cut by 11 bases, the J end by 1 base, with 11 bases between. The length of the CDR3 is 12 residues. Looked up from germline, CDR1 is SGHTA and CDR2 is FQGNSA.

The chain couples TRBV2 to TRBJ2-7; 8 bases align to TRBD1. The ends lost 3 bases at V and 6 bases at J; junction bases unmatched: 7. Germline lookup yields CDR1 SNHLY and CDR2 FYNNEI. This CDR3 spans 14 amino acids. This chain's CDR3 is CASSEGLTGVEQYF. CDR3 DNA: TGTGCCAGCAGTGAGGGCCTGACAGGGGTCGAGCAGTACTTC.

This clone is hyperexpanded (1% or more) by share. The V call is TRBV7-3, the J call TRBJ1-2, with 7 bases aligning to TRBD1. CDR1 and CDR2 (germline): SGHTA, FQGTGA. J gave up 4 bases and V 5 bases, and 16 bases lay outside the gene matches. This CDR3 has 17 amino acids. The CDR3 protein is CASSPTDRAAGIYGYTF. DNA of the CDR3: TGTGCCAGCAGCCCAACCGACAGGGCGGCAGGGATCTATGGCTACACCTTC.

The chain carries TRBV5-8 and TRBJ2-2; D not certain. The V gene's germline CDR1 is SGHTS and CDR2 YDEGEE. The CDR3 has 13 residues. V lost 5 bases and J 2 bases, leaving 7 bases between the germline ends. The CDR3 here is CASRPPNTGELFF. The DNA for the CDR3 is TGTGCCAGCAGACCCCCCAACACCGGGGAGCTGTTTTTT.

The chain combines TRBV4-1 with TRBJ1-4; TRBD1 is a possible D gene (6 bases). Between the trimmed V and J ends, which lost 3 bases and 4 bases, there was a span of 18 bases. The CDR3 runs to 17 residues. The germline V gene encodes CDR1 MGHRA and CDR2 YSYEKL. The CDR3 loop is CASSQLRQGFGNEKLFF. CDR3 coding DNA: TGCGCCAGCAGCCAGCTGCGTCAGGGGTTCGGTAATGAAAAACTGTTTTTT.

The CDR3 coding sequence is TGTGCCAGCAGTTACTTCGAGCGGGGGGGCAACTACGAGCAGTACTTC. It specifies CASSYFERGGNYEQYF. The V gene is TRBV6-6, the J gene TRBJ2-7; 10 bases are shared with TRBD2. The CDR3 has 16 amino acids. With V trimmed by 1 base and J by 3 bases, 6 bases remained unmatched. Germline-derived CDR1 and CDR2 are MNHNY and SVGAGI (reference sequence).

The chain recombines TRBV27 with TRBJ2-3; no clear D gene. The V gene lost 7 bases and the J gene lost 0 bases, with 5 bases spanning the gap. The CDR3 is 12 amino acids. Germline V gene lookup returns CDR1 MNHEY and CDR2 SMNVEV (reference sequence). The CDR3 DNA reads TGTGCCAGCAAATCTAGCACAGATACGCAGTATTTT. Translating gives CASKSSTDTQYF.

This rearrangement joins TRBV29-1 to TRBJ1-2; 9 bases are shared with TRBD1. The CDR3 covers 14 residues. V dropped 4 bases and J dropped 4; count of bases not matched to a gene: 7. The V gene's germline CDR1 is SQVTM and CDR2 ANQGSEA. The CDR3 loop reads CSVGVGQGIYGYTF. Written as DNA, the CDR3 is TGCAGCGTTGGGGTTGGACAGGGGATCTATGGCTACACCTTC.

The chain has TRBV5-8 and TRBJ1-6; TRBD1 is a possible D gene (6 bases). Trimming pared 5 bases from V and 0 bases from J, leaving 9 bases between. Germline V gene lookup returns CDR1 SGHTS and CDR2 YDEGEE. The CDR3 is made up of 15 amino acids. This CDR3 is CASSDRPSYNSPLHF. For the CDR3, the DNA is TGTGCCAGCAGTGACAGGCCCTCCTATAATTCACCCCTCCACTTT.

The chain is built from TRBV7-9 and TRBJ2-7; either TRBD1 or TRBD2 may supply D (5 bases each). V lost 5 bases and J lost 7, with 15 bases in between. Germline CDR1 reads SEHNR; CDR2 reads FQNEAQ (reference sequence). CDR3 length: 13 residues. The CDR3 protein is CASSLTPGLEQYF. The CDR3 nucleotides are TGTGCCAGCAGCCTAACCCCGGGGCTGGAGCAGTACTTC.

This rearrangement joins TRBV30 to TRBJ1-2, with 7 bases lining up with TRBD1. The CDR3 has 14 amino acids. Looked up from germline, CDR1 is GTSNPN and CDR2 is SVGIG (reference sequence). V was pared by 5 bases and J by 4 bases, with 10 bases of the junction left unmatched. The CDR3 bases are TGTGCCTGGTCCGGGACAGTTCGGGTCTATGGCTACACCTTC. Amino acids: CAWSGTVRVYGYTF. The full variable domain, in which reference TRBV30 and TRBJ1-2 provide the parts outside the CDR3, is SQTIHQWPATLVQPVGSPLSLECTVEGTSNPNLYWYRQAAGRGLQLLFYSVGIGQISSEVPQNLSASRPQDRQFILSSKKLLLSDSGFYLCAWSGTVRVYGYTFGSGTRLTVV.

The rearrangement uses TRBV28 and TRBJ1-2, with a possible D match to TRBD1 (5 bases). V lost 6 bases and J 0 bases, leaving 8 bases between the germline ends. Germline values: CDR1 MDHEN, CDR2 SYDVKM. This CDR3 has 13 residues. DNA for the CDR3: TGTGCCAGCAGGCAGACAGCTAACTATGGCTACACCTTC. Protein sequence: CASRQTANYGYTF.

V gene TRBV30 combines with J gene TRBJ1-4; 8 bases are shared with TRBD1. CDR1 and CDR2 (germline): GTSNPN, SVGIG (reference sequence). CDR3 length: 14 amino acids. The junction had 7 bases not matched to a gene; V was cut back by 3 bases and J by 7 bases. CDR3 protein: CAWRGTGGVEKLFF. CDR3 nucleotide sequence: TGTGCCTGGAGGGGAACAGGGGGAGTTGAAAAACTGTTTTTT.

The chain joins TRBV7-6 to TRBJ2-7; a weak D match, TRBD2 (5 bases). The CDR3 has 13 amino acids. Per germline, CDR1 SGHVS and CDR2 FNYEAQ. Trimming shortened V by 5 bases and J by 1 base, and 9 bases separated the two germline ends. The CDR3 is CASSPSTSYEQYF. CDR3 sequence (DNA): TGTGCCAGCAGCCCTAGCACTTCCTACGAGCAGTACTTC. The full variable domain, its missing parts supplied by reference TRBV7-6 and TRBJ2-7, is GAGVSQSPRYKVTKRGQDVALRCDPISGHVSLYWYRQALGQGPEFLTYFNYEAQQDKSGLPNDRFSAERPEGSISTLTIQRTEQRDSAMYRCASSPSTSYEQYFGPGTRLTVT.

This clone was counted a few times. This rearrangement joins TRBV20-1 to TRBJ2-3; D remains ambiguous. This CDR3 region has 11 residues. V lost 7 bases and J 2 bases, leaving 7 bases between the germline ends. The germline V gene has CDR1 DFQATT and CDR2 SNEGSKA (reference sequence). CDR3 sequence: CSGYFTDTQYF. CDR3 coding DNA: TGCAGTGGGTATTTCACAGATACGCAGTATTTT.